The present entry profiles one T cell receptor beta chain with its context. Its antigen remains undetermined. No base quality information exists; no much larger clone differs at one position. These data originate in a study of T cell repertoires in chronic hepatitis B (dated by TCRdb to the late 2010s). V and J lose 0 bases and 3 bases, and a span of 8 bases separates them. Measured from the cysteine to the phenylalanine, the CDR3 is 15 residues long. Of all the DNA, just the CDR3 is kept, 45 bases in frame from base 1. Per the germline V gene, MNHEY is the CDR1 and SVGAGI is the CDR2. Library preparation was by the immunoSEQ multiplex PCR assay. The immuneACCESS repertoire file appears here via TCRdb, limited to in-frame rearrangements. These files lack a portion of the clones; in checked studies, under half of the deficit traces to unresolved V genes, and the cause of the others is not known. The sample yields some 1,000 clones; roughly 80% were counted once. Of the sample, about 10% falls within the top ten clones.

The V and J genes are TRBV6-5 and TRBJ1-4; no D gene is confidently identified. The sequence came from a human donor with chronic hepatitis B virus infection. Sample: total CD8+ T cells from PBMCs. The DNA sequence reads TGTGCCAGCAGTTACTCGTCTGTGGCTAATGAAAAACTGTTTTTT. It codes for CASSYSSVANEKLFF.